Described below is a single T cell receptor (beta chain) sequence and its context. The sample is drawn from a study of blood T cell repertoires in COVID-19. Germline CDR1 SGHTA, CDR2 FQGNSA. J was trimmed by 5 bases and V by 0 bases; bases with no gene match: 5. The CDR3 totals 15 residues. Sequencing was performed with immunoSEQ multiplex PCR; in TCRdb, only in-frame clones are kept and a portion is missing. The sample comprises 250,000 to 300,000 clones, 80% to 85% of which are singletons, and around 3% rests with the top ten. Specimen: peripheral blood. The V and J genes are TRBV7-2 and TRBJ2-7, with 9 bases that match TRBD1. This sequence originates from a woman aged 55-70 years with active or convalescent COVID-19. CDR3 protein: CASSLAGQGRDEQYF. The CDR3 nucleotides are TGTGCCAGCAGCTTAGCGGGACAGGGTAGGGACGAGCAGTACTTC.